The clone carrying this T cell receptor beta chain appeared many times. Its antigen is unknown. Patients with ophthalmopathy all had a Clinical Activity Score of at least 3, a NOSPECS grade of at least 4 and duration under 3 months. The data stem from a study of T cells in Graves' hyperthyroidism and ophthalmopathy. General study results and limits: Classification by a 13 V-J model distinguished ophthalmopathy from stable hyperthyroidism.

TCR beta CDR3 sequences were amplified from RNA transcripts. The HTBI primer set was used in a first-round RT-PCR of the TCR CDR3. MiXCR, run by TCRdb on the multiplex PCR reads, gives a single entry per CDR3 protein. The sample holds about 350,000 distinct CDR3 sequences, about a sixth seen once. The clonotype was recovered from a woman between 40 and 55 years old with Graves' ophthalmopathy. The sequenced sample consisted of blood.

For the CDR3, the DNA is TGTGCCAGTTGTCTTCAGGGGGCTGGAAACACCATATATTTT. Residues: CASCLQGAGNTIYF. The genes are TRBV28 and TRBJ1-3, with TRBD1 identical over 7 bases. The CDR3 runs to 14 residues. Germline V gives CDR1 MDHEN, CDR2 SYDVKM. Germline trimming cut 9 bases from V and 2 bases from J; bases unmatched to any gene: 7.